The 9 T cell receptor beta chains below all came from one sample that was sequenced in a study of blood T cell repertoires in COVID-19. Sequencing was performed with immunoSEQ multiplex PCR; in TCRdb, only in-frame clones are kept and a portion is missing. There are 20,000 to 25,000 clones in the sample; roughly 75% occur only once, and around 21% lies in the top ten. Sequencing was carried out using peripheral blood. The receptors originated from a human donor in a cohort sampled during active or convalescent COVID-19.

This clone was picked up one time. This chain joins TRBV9 and TRBJ2-2; D might be TRBD2 (6 bases). Trimming stripped 0 bases from V and 6 bases from J, with 12 bases between. This CDR3 contains 15 residues. Germline-derived CDR1 and CDR2 are SGDLS and YYNGEE. Written as DNA, the CDR3 is TGTGCCAGCAGCGTAGGCGGGATAGTTTCCGGGGAGCTGTTTTTT. As protein: CASSVGGIVSGELFF. The full variable domain, with the rest looked up from reference TRBV9 and TRBJ2-2, is DSGVTQTPKHLITATGQRVTLRCSPRSGDLSVYWYQQSLDQGLQFLIQYYNGEERAKGNILERFSAQQFPDLHSELNLSSLELGDSALYFCASSVGGIVSGELFFGEGSRLTVL.

The chain couples TRBV27 to TRBJ2-1; TRBD2 matches at 8 bases. Losses at the gene ends were 2 bases for V and 5 bases for J; bases not matched to a gene: 8. The CDR3 covers 16 residues. Germline values: CDR1 MNHEY, CDR2 SMNVEV (reference sequence). The CDR3 here is CASSLLLAGGNNEQFF. As DNA, the CDR3 is TGTGCCAGCAGTTTACTCCTAGCGGGTGGGAACAATGAGCAGTTCTTC.

This chain joins TRBV6-5 and TRBJ1-5, with D tentatively TRBD1 (5 bases). The CDR3 length is 15 residues. The V gene lost 6 bases and the J gene lost 7 bases, with 19 bases spanning the gap. Germline CDR1 MNHEY, CDR2 SVGAGI. CDR3 DNA: TGTGCCAGCAGCCCCTTCGGGGGGGGGAGACAGCCCCAGCATTTT. Its protein product is CASSPFGGGRQPQHF.

The count of this clone is one. The V and J genes are TRBV30 and TRBJ1-2, with D maybe TRBD1 (5 bases). Germline values: CDR1 GTSNPN, CDR2 SVGIG (reference sequence). CDR3 size: 14 residues. Trimming removed 3 bases at V and 4 bases at J, with 15 bases between. CDR3 loop: CAWSFVVQGYGYTF. CDR3 nucleotide sequence: TGTGCCTGGAGCTTCGTGGTGCAGGGCTATGGCTACACCTTC.

For this clone: Mismatch with germline at one junction end may stem from a read error. V is TRBV7-7 and J is TRBJ2-1, with TRBD2 identical over 7 bases. From germline, CDR1 is SSHAT and CDR2 FNYEAQ (reference sequence). This CDR3 is built from 20 residues. In DNA, the CDR3 is TGTGCTAGCAGCTTAGACGCGGCGGGCGGGAGCCGTTACGGGTACAATGAGCAGTTCTTC. Translated, it gives CASSLDAAGGSRYGYNEQFF.

The chain carries TRBV14 and TRBJ1-6; D may be TRBD1 (5 bases). V was cut by 2 bases and J by 0 bases, with 11 bases left in between. From germline, CDR1 is SGHDN and CDR2 FVKESK. This CDR3 has 17 residues. CDR3 in DNA: TGTGCCAGCAGCCAACCCTTCGACAGCTCCTATAATTCACCCCTCCACTTT. It codes for CASSQPFDSSYNSPLHF.

The chain joins TRBV7-9 to TRBJ1-2; perhaps TRBD1 as D (5 bases). The CDR3 extends over 15 amino acids. Looked up from germline, CDR1 is SEHNR and CDR2 is FQNEAQ (reference sequence). The V and J ends lost 1 base and 7 bases respectively, with 16 bases between them. CDR3 loop: CASSLVYRYSSGYTF. Written as DNA, the CDR3 is TGTGCCAGCAGCTTAGTCTACAGGTACTCGAGTGGCTACACCTTC.

There are a few counts of this clone. The gene calls are TRBV3-1 (or the pseudogene TRBV3-2) and TRBJ2-7, with TRBD2 identical over 9 bases. The junction had 6 bases not matched to a gene; V was cut back by 2 bases and J by 1 base. Germline CDR1 is LGHDT and CDR2 is YNNKEL (reference sequence). The CDR3 contains 16 residues. CDR3 in amino acids: CASSQFSGSGSYEQYF. The DNA for the CDR3 is TGTGCCAGCAGCCAATTTAGCGGGAGTGGTTCCTACGAGCAGTACTTC.

This sequence joins TRBV9 and TRBJ1-1; 10 bases map to TRBD1. CDR3 size: 14 residues. CDR1 is SGDLS and CDR2 is YYNGEE in the germline V gene. V lost 4 bases and J lost 1; bases outside the gene matches: 1. The CDR3 protein is CASSRDRGNTEAFF. The CDR3 DNA reads TGTGCCAGCAGCCGGGACAGGGGGAACACTGAAGCTTTCTTT.